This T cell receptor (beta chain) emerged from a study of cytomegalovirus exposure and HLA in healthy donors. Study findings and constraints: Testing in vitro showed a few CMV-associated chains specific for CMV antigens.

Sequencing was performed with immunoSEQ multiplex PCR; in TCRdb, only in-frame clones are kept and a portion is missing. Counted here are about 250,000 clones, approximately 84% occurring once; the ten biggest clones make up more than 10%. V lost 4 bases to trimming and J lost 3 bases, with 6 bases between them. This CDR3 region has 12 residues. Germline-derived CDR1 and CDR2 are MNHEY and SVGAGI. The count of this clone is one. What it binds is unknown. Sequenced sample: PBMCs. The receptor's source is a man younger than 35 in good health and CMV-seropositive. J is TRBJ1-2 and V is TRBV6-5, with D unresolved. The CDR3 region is CASSSGDYGYTF. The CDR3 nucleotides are TGTGCCAGCAGTTCCGGGGACTATGGCTACACCTTC.